This T cell receptor beta chain was recovered during a study of blood T cells in healthy people across ages. On the study more broadly: Using template switching, researchers captured about one barcoded beta molecule for each two T cells.

Each donor was a healthy Caucasian individual from Russia, aged about 6 to 95. Isolated per sample were at least 7 million PBMCs. The CDR3 runs 13 residues. The germline V and J ends were trimmed by 1 base and 7 bases, with 8 bases remaining between them. CDR1 and CDR2 (germline): SGHTA, FQGTGA. This clonotype was seen a handful of times. A second 7 to 11 cycle PCR used barcoded and J-beta primers. Every cDNA molecule carried a tag from a template-switch adaptor bearing 12 random nucleotides. TCRdb processed the 5' RACE reads anew with MiXCR; each CDR3 protein has one entry. The sample includes hundreds of thousands of distinct CDR3 sequences, more than 40% of them seen just once.

The material sequenced was blood. This clonotype was obtained from a woman aged 55-69 years in good health. This chain connects TRBV7-3 to TRBJ2-1; D remains ambiguous. The CDR3 coding sequence is TGTGCCAGCAGCTTAAACAGCTGGAATGAGCAGTTCTTC. This gives the protein CASSLNSWNEQFF. Full variable domain (remainder filled in from reference TRBV7-3 and TRBJ2-1): GAGVSQTPSNKVTEKGKYVELRCDPISGHTALYWYRQSLGQGPEFLIYFQGTGAADDSGLPNDRFFAVRPEGSVSTLKIQRTERGDSAVYLCASSLNSWNEQFFGPGTRLTVL.